This entry is about one TCR beta chain. This entry is derived from a study of T cells in Graves' hyperthyroidism and ophthalmopathy. Using RNA transcripts as the source, TCR beta CDR3 regions were amplified. The primer set for the first-round RT-PCR of the TCR CDR3 was HTBI. Each CDR3 protein gets one entry after TCRdb re-called the multiplex PCR reads with MiXCR. Of around 420,000 distinct CDR3 sequences listed, 15% to 18% are singletons. CDR3 length equals 14 residues. V was shortened by 5 bases and J by 3 bases, with 13 bases between the two germline ends. Germline-derived CDR1 and CDR2 are LGHDT and YNNKEL (reference sequence).

The chain uses TRBV3-1 and TRBJ1-1; unclear D gene. The origin of this receptor is a woman between 18 and 29 years old with Graves' hyperthyroidism. Source material: blood. In DNA, the CDR3 is TGTGCCAGCAGCGTATCCCCCGGGGACACTGAAGCTTTCTTT. Protein sequence: CASSVSPGDTEAFF.